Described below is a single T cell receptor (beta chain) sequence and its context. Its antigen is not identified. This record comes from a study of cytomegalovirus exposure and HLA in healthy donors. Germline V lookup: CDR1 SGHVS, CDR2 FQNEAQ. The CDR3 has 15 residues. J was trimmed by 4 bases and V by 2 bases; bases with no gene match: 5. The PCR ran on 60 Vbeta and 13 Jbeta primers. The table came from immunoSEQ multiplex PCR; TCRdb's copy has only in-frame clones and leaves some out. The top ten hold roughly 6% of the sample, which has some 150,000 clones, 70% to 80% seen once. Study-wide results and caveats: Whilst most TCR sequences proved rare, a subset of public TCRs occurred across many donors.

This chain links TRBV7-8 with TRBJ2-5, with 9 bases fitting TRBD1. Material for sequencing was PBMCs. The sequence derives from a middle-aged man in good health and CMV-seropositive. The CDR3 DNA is TGTGCCAGCAGCTTACCGGGACAGGGTTTAGAGACCCAGTACTTC. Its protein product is CASSLPGQGLETQYF.